One sample yielded the 24 T cell receptor beta chains listed below, sequenced in a study of naive and memory T cell subsets (dated by TCRdb to the late 2010s). The library was produced with UMI-ligation and nested PCR. Instrument used: Illumina MiSeq. To cover both TRBC1 and TRBC2, the beta constant-region primer consisted of an equimolar mix of two oligonucleotides. The ligated cDNA went through four rounds of PCR with nested alpha and beta constant-region primers together with the SP2 primer. TCRdb ran its own pipeline on the public reads, namely fastp trimming at Q25 and MiXCR clone calling, and kept in-frame beta chains. Merged by CDR3 protein, the rows form single entries marked with the most common genes and DNA. Across this sample there are over 65,000 distinct CDR3 sequences, with 9% seen only once. The ten biggest clones cover over 1% of the sample. Material: naive CD8+ T cells from blood. The meaning of the sample's cell subset or site label: naive T cells, CD45RA high CD27+. The origin of the receptors is a human donor in good health.

This chain joins TRBV19 and TRBJ1-1, with D possibly being TRBD1 (6 bases). Germline-derived CDR1 and CDR2 are LNHDA and SQIVND (reference sequence). Trimming stripped 5 bases from V and 4 bases from J, with 14 bases between. CDR3 length equals 14 residues. The CDR3 bases are TGTGCCAGTAGTCTAGGACAGCGGGGCACTGAAGCTTTCTTT. It specifies CASSLGQRGTEAFF.

In nucleotides, the CDR3 is TGTGCCAGCAGCCAAGATGTGGGGGGCTCCACAGATACGCAGTATTTT. Its translation: CASSQDVGGSTDTQYF. This sequence joins TRBV4-2 and TRBJ2-3; D may be TRBD1 or TRBD2 (6 bases each). The CDR3 has 16 amino acids. Looked up from germline, CDR1 is LGHNA and CDR2 is YNFKEQ. With 0 bases removed from V and 2 bases from J, the gap between germline ends came to 12 bases.

The V gene is TRBV6-1, the J gene TRBJ2-1; no clear D gene. V lost 1 base to trimming and J lost 8 bases, with 12 bases between them. The CDR3 sequence is 14 residues long. Germline lookup yields CDR1 MNHNS and CDR2 SASEGT. CDR3 DNA: TGTGCCAGCAGTGAAGTCCTGGGGATCGATGAGCAGTTCTTC. Translation gives CASSEVLGIDEQFF.

This clonotype was seen many times. The chain recombines TRBV6-5 with TRBJ2-1; D may correspond to TRBD1 or TRBD2 (5 bases each). The CDR3 runs to 16 residues. Per the germline V gene, CDR1 is MNHEY and CDR2 is SVGAGI. V was clipped by 0 bases and J by 0 bases, with 9 bases between them. The CDR3 region is CASSYSGEISYNEQFF. CDR3 DNA: TGTGCCAGCAGTTACTCGGGGGAGATCTCCTACAATGAGCAGTTCTTC.

The table lists this clonotype with a few counts. The V gene is TRBV6-6, the J gene TRBJ2-7; the D gene is possibly TRBD1 (6 bases). Germline CDR1 is MNHNY and CDR2 is SVGAGI (reference sequence). The CDR3 consists of 14 residues. Trimming pared 0 bases from V and 9 bases from J, leaving 15 bases between. CDR3 loop: CASSYSNRDNLQYF. The CDR3 DNA follows: TGTGCCAGCAGTTACTCGAACCGGGACAACTTGCAGTACTTC.

The V gene is TRBV20-1, the J gene TRBJ2-7; D uncertain. V lost 3 bases and J 1 base, leaving 7 bases between the germline ends. This CDR3 contains 12 residues. Germline CDR1 DFQATT, CDR2 SNEGSKA (reference sequence). In DNA form, the CDR3 reads TGCAGTGCTAGTCACAGTTCCTACGAGCAGTACTTC. Protein product: CSASHSSYEQYF.

In this sample, this clonotype turned up a few times. The chain joins TRBV4-3 to TRBJ2-6, with TRBD1 matching 8 bases. The germline CDR1 and CDR2 sequences are LGHNA and YSLEER. The CDR3 runs to 14 residues. Losses at the gene ends were 4 bases for V and 16 bases for J; bases not matched to a gene: 12. CDR3 sequence reads: CASSPGTGIYLLTF. In DNA form, the CDR3 reads TGCGCCAGCAGCCCGGGGACAGGTATTTACCTTCTGACTTTC.

CDR3 sequence (DNA): TGCGCCAGCAGTGAGAGGCCGTATCGGGGGGAGCAGTTCTTC. This sequence encodes CASSERPYRGEQFF. This sequence joins TRBV10-2 and TRBJ2-1, with a tentative D call TRBD2 (6 bases). Germline CDR1 and CDR2: WSHSY and SAAADI. Trimming took off 2 bases at V and 10 bases at J, with 15 bases between the two ends. The CDR3 has 14 amino acids.

This clonotype was detected ten times or more. The chain carries TRBV28 and TRBJ2-7; TRBD2 is a possible D gene (6 bases). Trimming removed 6 bases from V and 6 bases from J, with 15 bases in between. Per germline, CDR1 MDHEN and CDR2 SYDVKM. The CDR3 spans 13 residues. The DNA of the CDR3 is TGTGCCAGCAGCCTGACTAGGATGGCCGAGCAGTACTTC. Translating gives CASSLTRMAEQYF.

This chain joins TRBV30 and TRBJ2-3; TRBD2 matches at 10 bases. Trimming cost V 5 bases and J 4 bases; bases outside gene matches: 9. From germline, CDR1 is GTSNPN and CDR2 SVGIG (reference sequence). There are 15 residues in the CDR3. The CDR3 DNA is TGTGCCTGGGGGGGCCTAGCGGGAGTCCCAGATACGCAGTATTTT. Its translation is CAWGGLAGVPDTQYF.

This clonotype was seen a handful of times. The chain combines TRBV4-3 with TRBJ2-1; TRBD2 matches 8 bases. CDR3 length: 15 residues. The germline CDR1 and CDR2 sequences are LGHNA and YSLEER. The V and J ends lost 0 bases and 9 bases, in that order; junction bases with no gene match: 7. DNA of the CDR3: TGCGCCAGCAGCCAAGATTCGGGAGGGTGGGGTGAGCAGTTCTTC. Protein: CASSQDSGGWGEQFF.

This clonotype was seen repeatedly, ten times or more. The rearrangement uses TRBV7-9 and TRBJ1-3; D is uncertain. The CDR3 is 14 amino acids. Germline assignment: CDR1 SEHNR and CDR2 FQNEAQ (reference sequence). V lost 1 base and J 0 bases, leaving 4 bases between the germline ends. The CDR3 bases are TGTGCCAGCAGCTTAGGCAGCTCTGGAAACACCATATATTTT. It specifies CASSLGSSGNTIYF.

J is TRBJ1-2 and V is TRBV15; possible D gene TRBD1, 5 bases. Germline CDR1 is LNHNV and CDR2 is YYDKDF (reference sequence). The CDR3 loop spans 15 amino acids. The germline V and J ends were trimmed by 4 bases and 3 bases, with 15 bases remaining between them. The CDR3: CATSIDLGQDYGYTF. Here the CDR3 DNA reads TGTGCCACCAGCATAGACTTGGGGCAAGACTATGGCTACACCTTC.

With regard to this clonotype: This may be a read error: a much more frequent sequence differs by one nucleotide. The chain couples TRBV12-3 or TRBV12-4 to TRBJ2-1, with D hard to call. The CDR3 extends over 10 amino acids. V dropped 6 bases and J dropped 5 bases, with 2 bases sitting between them. Here the CDR3 reads CASSDNEQFF. The DNA for the CDR3 is TGTGCCAGCAGCGACAATGAGCAGTTCTTC.

This clonotype showed up many times. The V and J genes are TRBV6-5 and TRBJ2-7; D perhaps matches TRBD1 (6 bases). This CDR3 has 16 residues. Germline V gives CDR1 MNHEY, CDR2 SVGAGI. Trimming left V 0 bases short and J 0 bases short, with 12 bases between. This chain's CDR3 is CASSYSTTGFSYEQYF. CDR3 nucleotide sequence: TGTGCCAGCAGTTACTCTACGACAGGATTCTCCTACGAGCAGTACTTC.

This clonotype occurred many times. V and J are TRBV2 and TRBJ2-1, with 9 nucleotides matching TRBD2. The CDR3 runs 16 residues. V gave up 0 bases and J gave up 7 bases; unmatched junction bases: 7. Germline CDR1 is SNHLY and CDR2 is FYNNEI. CDR3 nucleotide sequence: TGTGCCAGCAGTGAAGCGTTGTCTAGCGGGAATAATGAGCAGTTCTTC. It yields the protein CASSEALSSGNNEQFF.

This clonotype was counted only a few times. V and J are TRBV19 and TRBJ2-2, with 7 bases matching TRBD2. CDR1 LNHDA and CDR2 SQIVND come from the germline V gene (reference sequence). The V gene end was trimmed by 7 bases and the J gene end by 7 bases; junction bases not matched to a gene: 3. This CDR3 comprises 12 residues. CDR3 bases: TGTGCCAGTAAAACGGGGGGCGGGGAGCTGTTTTTT. Its translation is CASKTGGGELFF.

This rearrangement joins TRBV13 to TRBJ2-5, with D tentatively TRBD2 (6 bases). Germline values: CDR1 PRHDT, CDR2 FYEKMQ (reference sequence). V lost 3 bases and J lost 5, with 10 bases in between. The length of the CDR3 is 13 residues. CDR3 residues: CASSFRDWETQYF. In DNA form, the CDR3 reads TGTGCCAGCAGCTTCCGGGACTGGGAGACCCAGTACTTC.

As concerns this clonotype: It may be a read error: a sequence one base away is much more abundant. The V call is TRBV25-1, the J call TRBJ2-1; 9 positions agree with TRBD2. The germline V gene encodes CDR1 MGHDK and CDR2 SYGVNS. This CDR3 has 10 residues. V dropped 11 bases and J dropped 15; count of bases not matched to a gene: 8. This chain's CDR3 is CAVQGLAVFF. The CDR3, as DNA: TGTGCCGTCCAGGGACTAGCTGTGTTCTTC. Full variable domain (rest looked up from reference TRBV25-1 and TRBJ2-1): EADIYQTPRYLVIGTGKKITLECSQTMGHDKMYWYQQDPGMELHLIHYSYGVNSTEKGDLSSESTVSRIRTEHFPLTLESARPSHTSQYLCAVQGLAVFFGPGTRLTVL.

The chain uses TRBV20-1 and TRBJ2-7, with TRBD1 matching 7 bases. The CDR3 is 14 residues long. The germline gives CDR1 DFQATT, CDR2 SNEGSKA (reference sequence). V lost 6 bases, J lost 2 bases, and 10 bases stayed unmatched. CDR3 sequence: CSAREQGSAYEQYF. CDR3 sequence (DNA): TGCAGTGCAAGGGAACAGGGGTCGGCCTACGAGCAGTACTTC.

The chain uses TRBV9 and TRBJ2-5; D remains unclear. Germline loops: CDR1 SGDLS, CDR2 YYNGEE. Trimming removed 4 bases at V and 1 base at J, with 8 bases between. The CDR3 loop spans 13 amino acids. The CDR3 here is CASSTLGQETQYF. CDR3 DNA sequence: TGTGCCAGCAGCACATTAGGCCAAGAGACCCAGTACTTC.

V and J are TRBV27 and TRBJ2-5, with D unresolved. Germline values: CDR1 MNHEY, CDR2 SMNVEV (reference sequence). The CDR3 length is 12 residues. V lost 7 bases to trimming and J lost 2 bases, with 8 bases between them. The CDR3: CASTSGQETQYF. The CDR3 DNA sequence: TGTGCCAGCACCTCCGGGCAAGAGACCCAGTACTTC.

This clonotype was seen at least ten times. J is TRBJ2-1 and V is TRBV11-1, with TRBD1 identical over 10 bases. With 6 bases clipped from V and 4 bases from J, the junction kept 9 bases outside the gene matches. Germline lookup yields CDR1 SGHAT and CDR2 FQDESV (reference sequence). CDR3 length: 16 amino acids. Here the CDR3 reads CASSYGTGEPYNEQFF. The DNA for the CDR3 is TGTGCCAGCAGTTACGGGACAGGGGAGCCGTACAATGAGCAGTTCTTC.

This clonotype was observed a handful of times. This chain joins TRBV30 and TRBJ1-5; 7 nucleotides line up with TRBD1. The J segment lost 6 bases and the V segment lost 5 bases, leaving 7 bases of the junction unmatched. CDR1 and CDR2 from the germline V gene are GTSNPN and SVGIG (reference sequence). There are 13 residues in the CDR3. The CDR3 DNA is TGTGCCTGGGCCACAGGGGCGGGTCAGCCCCAGCATTTT. This gives the protein CAWATGAGQPQHF.